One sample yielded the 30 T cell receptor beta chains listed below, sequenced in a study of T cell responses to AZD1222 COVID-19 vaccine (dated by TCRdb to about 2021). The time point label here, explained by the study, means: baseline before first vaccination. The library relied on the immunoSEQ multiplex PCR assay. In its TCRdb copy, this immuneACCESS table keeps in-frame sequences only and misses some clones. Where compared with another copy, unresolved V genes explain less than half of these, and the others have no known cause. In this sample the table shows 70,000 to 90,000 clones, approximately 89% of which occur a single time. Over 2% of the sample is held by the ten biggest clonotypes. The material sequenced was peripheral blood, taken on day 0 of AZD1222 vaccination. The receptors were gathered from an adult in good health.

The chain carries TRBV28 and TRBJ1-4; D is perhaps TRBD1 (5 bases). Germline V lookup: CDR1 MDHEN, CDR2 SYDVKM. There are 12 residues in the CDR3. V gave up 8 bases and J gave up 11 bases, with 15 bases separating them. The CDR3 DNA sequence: TGTGCCAGCCGGCAGGGCCCTCTTAAACTGTTTTTT. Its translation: CASRQGPLKLFF.

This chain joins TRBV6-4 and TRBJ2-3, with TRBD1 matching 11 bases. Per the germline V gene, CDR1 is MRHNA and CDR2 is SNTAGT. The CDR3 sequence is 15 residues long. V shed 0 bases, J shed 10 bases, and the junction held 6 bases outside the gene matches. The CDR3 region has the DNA TGTGCCAGCAGTGACTCGGACAGGGGGCCCCGGGCGCAGTATTTT. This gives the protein CASSDSDRGPRAQYF.

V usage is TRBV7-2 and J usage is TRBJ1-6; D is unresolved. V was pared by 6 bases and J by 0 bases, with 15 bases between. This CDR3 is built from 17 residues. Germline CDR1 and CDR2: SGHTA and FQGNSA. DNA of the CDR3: TGTGCCAGCAGGGGCCCCAGGCCAAGCTCCTATAATTCACCCCTCCACTTT. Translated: CASRGPRPSSYNSPLHF.

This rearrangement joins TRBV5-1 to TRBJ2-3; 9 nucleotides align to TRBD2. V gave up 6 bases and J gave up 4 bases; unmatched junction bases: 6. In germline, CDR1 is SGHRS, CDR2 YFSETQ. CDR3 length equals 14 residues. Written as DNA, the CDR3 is TGCGCCAGCAACGACGCGGGAGGGCCAGATACGCAGTATTTT. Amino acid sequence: CASNDAGGPDTQYF.

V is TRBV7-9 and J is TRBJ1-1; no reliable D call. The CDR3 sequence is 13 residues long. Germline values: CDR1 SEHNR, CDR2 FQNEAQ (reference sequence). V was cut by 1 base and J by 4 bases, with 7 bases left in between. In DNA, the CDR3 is TGTGCCAGCAGCTTAGGGGTAACCACTGAAGCTTTCTTT. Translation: CASSLGVTTEAFF.

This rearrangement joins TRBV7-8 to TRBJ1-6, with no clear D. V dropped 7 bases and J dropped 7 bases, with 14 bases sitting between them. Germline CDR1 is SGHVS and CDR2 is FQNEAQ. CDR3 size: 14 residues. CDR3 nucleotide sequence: TGTGCCAGCAAGGGCACCTCTGTGAATTCACCCCTCCACTTT. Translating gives CASKGTSVNSPLHF.

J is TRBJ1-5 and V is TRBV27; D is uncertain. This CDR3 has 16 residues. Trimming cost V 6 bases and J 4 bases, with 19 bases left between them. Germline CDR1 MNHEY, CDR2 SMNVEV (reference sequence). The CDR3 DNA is TGTGCCAGCAGACGCCCATTGGGCTGGGAGAATCAGCCCCAGCATTTT. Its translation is CASRRPLGWENQPQHF.

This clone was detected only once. The CDR3 sequence is CASRQGPTGNTIYF. CDR3 nucleotides: TGTGCCAGCAGGCAGGGACCCACTGGAAACACCATATATTTT. V gene TRBV5-4 combines with J gene TRBJ1-3; maybe TRBD1 (5 bases). The CDR3 extends over 14 amino acids. The germline V and J ends were trimmed by 5 bases and 2 bases, with 11 bases remaining between them. The germline V gene has CDR1 SGHNT and CDR2 YYREEE (reference sequence).

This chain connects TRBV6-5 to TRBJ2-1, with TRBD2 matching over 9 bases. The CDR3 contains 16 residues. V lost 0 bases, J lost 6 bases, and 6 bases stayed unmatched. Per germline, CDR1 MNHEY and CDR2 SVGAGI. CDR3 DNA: TGTGCCAGCAGTTACTCCTTGGCGGGAGGGCCCAATGAGCAGTTCTTC. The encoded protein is CASSYSLAGGPNEQFF.

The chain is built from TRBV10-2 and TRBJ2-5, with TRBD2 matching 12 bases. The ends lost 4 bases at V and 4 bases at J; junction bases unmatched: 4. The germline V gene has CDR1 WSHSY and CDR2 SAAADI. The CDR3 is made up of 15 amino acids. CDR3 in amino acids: CASSGLAGGRETQYF. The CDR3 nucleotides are TGCGCCAGCAGTGGGCTAGCGGGGGGGAGAGAGACCCAGTACTTC.

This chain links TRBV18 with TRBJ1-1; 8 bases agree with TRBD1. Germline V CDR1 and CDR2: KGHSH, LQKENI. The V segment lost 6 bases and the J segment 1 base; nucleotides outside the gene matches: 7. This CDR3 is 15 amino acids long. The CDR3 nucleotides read TGTGCCAGCTCTGGGCAGGGGGCGCAGAACACTGAAGCTTTCTTT. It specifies CASSGQGAQNTEAFF.

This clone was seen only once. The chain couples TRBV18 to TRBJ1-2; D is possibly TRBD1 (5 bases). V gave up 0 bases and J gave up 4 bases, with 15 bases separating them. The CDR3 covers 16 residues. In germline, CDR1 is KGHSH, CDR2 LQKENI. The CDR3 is CASSPPPTAGPYGYTF. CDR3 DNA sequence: TGTGCCAGCTCACCACCCCCAACCGCAGGGCCCTATGGCTACACCTTC.

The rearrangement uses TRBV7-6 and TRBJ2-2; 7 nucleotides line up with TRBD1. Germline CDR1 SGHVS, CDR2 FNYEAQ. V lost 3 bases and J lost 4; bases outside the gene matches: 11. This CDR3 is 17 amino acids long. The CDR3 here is CASSLGAGGFGTGELFF. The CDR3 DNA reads TGTGCCAGCAGCTTGGGCGCAGGGGGATTCGGCACCGGGGAGCTGTTTTTT.

The CDR3 loop is CASKLTSGHNNSPLHF. Written as DNA, the CDR3 is TGTGCCAGCAAACTTACCTCGGGACACAATAATTCACCCCTCCACTTT. The rearrangement links TRBV27 to TRBJ1-6; a possible D gene is TRBD1 (6 bases). This CDR3 comprises 16 residues. Germline loops: CDR1 MNHEY, CDR2 SMNVEV (reference sequence). Trimming removed 7 bases at V and 5 bases at J, with 18 bases between.

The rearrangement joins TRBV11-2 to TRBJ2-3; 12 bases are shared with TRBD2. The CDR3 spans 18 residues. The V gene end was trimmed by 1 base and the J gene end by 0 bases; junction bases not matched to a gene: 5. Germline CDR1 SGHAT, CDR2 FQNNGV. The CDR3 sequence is CASSLVLTSGGSTDTQYF. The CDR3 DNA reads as TGTGCCAGCAGCTTAGTATTGACTAGCGGGGGTAGCACAGATACGCAGTATTTT.

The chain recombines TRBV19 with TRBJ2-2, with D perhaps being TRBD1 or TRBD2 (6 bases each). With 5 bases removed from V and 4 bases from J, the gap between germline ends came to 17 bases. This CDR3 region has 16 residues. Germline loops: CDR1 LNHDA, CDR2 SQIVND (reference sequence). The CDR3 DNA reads TGTGCCAGTAGTGCGGGACACCAGCTGGCCACCGGGGAGCTGTTTTTT. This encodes CASSAGHQLATGELFF.

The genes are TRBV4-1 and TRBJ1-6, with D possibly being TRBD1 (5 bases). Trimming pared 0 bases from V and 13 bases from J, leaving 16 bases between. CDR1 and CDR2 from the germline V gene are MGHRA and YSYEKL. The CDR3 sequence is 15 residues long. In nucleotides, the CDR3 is TGCGCCAGCAGCCAAGAAGAGCGGGGCAGTCTCCCCCTCCACTTT. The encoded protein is CASSQEERGSLPLHF.

CDR3 DNA sequence: TGTGCCAGCCGGGGGGGGCCAAGCTCTGGAAACACCATATATTTT. It yields the protein CASRGGPSSGNTIYF. V gene TRBV6-5 combines with J gene TRBJ1-3, with D maybe TRBD1 (6 bases). The CDR3 has 15 amino acids. In germline, CDR1 is MNHEY, CDR2 SVGAGI. V dropped 8 bases and J dropped 0 bases, with 14 bases sitting between them.

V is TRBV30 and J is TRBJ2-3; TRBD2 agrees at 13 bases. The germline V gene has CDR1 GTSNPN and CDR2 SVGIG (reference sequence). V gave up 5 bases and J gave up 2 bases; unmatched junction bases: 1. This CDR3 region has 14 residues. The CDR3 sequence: CAWGLAGATDTQYF. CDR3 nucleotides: TGTGCCTGGGGACTAGCGGGGGCCACAGATACGCAGTATTTT.

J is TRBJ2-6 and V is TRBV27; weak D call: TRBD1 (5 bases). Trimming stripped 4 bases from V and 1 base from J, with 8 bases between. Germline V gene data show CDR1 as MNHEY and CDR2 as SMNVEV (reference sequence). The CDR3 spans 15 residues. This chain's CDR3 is CASSSYRSGANVLTF. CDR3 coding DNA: TGTGCCAGCAGTTCTTACAGGTCTGGGGCCAACGTCCTGACTTTC.

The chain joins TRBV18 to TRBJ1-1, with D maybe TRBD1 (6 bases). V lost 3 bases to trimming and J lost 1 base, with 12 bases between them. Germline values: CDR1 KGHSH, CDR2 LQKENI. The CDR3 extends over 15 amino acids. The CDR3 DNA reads TGTGCCAGCTCACCGTCTGAGGGGGAGAACACTGAAGCTTTCTTT. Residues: CASSPSEGENTEAFF.

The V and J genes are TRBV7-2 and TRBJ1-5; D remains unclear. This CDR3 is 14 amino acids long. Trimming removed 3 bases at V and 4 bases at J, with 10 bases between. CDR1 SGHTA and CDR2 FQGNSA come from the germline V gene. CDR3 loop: CASSFRAQNQPQHF. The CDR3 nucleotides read TGTGCCAGCAGCTTCCGGGCCCAGAATCAGCCCCAGCATTTT.

CDR3 sequence: CAISEHGLGSLHF. In nucleotides, the CDR3 is TGTGCCATCAGTGAACACGGGTTAGGGTCCCTCCACTTT. The rearrangement joins TRBV10-3 to TRBJ1-6; no clear D. The V and J ends lost 3 bases and 14 bases respectively, with 14 bases between them. Per germline, CDR1 ENHRY and CDR2 SYGVKD. This CDR3 is built from 13 residues.

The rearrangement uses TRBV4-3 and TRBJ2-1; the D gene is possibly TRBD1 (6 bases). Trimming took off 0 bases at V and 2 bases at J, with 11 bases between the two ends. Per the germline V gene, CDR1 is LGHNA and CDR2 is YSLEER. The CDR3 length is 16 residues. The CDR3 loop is CASSQDAGVPYNEQFF. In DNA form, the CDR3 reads TGCGCCAGCAGCCAAGATGCAGGGGTCCCCTACAATGAGCAGTTCTTC.

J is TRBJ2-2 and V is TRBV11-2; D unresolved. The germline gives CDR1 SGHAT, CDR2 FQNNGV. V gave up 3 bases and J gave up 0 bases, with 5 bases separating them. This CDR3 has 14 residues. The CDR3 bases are TGTGCCAGCAGCTTGTTAACGAACACCGGGGAGCTGTTTTTT. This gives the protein CASSLLTNTGELFF. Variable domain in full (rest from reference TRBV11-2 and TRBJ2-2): EAGVAQSPRYKIIEKRQSVAFWCNPISGHATLYWYQQILGQGPKLLIQFQNNGVVDDSQLPKDRFSAERLKGVDSTLKIQPAKLEDSAVYLCASSLLTNTGELFFGEGSRLTVL.

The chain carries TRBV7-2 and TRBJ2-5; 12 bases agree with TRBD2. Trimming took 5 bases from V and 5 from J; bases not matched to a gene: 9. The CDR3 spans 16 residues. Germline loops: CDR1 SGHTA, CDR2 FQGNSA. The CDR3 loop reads CASSVSTSGGAETQYF. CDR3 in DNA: TGTGCCAGCAGCGTCTCGACTAGCGGGGGAGCGGAGACCCAGTACTTC.

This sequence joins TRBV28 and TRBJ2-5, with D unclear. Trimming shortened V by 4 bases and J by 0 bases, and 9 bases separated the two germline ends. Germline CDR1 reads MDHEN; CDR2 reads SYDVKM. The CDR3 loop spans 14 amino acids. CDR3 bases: TGTGCCAGCAGTTCTCCAGTGTACCAAGAGACCCAGTACTTC. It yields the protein CASSSPVYQETQYF.

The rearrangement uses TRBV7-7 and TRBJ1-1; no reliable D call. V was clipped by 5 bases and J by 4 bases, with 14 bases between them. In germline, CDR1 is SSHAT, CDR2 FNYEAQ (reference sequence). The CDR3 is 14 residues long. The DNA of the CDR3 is TGTGCCAGCAGCCCCTTTTTTCGGAGCACTGAAGCTTTCTTT. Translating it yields CASSPFFRSTEAFF.

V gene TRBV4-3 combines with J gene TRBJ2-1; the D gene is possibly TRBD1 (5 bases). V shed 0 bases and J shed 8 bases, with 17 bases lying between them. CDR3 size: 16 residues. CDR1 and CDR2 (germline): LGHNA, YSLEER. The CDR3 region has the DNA TGCGCCAGCAGCCAAGACCTCCGTGGGTTCAGGGATGAGCAGTTCTTC. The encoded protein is CASSQDLRGFRDEQFF.

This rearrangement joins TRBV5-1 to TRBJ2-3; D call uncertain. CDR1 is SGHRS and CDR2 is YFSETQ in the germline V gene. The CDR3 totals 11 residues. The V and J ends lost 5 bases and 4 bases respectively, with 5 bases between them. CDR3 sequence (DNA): TGCGCCAGCAGTCAGGCAGATACGCAGTATTTT. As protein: CASSQADTQYF.